This T cell receptor (beta chain) came from a study of T cell responses to AZD1222 COVID-19 vaccine. About this clone: What it binds is not known.

Libraries were prepared by immunoSEQ multiplex PCR; TCRdb keeps only in-frame clonotypes and omits some of them. The sample holds about 110,000 clones, over 75% seen once. General study findings and limits: Among AZD1222 vaccinees, only five or six were seropositive at baseline.

Trimming cost V 0 bases and J 6 bases, with 9 bases left between them. CDR3 length: 14 residues. Germline V lookup: CDR1 LGHNA, CDR2 YSLEER. The V and J genes are TRBV4-3 and TRBJ2-4; D not resolved. This TCR derives from an adult in good health. The starting material was peripheral blood, obtained on day 0 of AZD1222 vaccination. For the CDR3, the DNA is TGCGCCAGCAGCCAAGATCCGGGCGGAAACATTCAGTACTTC. Amino acid sequence: CASSQDPGGNIQYF.